Listed below are T cell receptor beta chains from one sample, sequenced in a study of T cells in tuberculosis. Sequenced by immunoSEQ multiplex PCR; TCRdb stores in-frame clones only, minus some. The sample has 40,000 to 45,000 clones, roughly 94% seen once. Sequencing input: PBMCs. These TCRs come from a donor aged 10-29 years with latent tuberculosis or without tuberculosis infection. Some clones in this sample may be carry-over from other donors' samples. Both conserved end residues are part of each CDR3. D genes are given only for firm matches. Not every row has a clone size; where given, it reads once, few, many or a size class.

length,size,D,V,J,CDR3,DNA
14,-,-,TRBV27,TRBJ1-1,CASSLMFGTTEAFF,TGTGCCAGCAGTTTGATGTTCGGTACCACTGAAGCTTTCTTT
16,-,TRBD2,TRBV7-9,TRBJ2-1,CASSLEEREGLDEQFF,TGTGCCAGCAGCTTAGAAGAGCGGGAGGGCCTAGATGAGCAGTTCTTC
14,-,-,TRBV28,TRBJ1-3,CASSGTGRPNTIYF,TGTGCCAGCAGTGGAACAGGGAGACCAAACACCATATATTTT
16,once,-,TRBV29-1,TRBJ2-1,CSVEDPEGGIYNEQFF,TGCAGCGTTGAAGATCCGGAGGGAGGTATATACAATGAGCAGTTCTTC
14,-,-,TRBV28,TRBJ1-2,CASSLPRGREGYTF,TGTGCCAGCAGTTTACCCAGGGGAAGGGAGGGCTACACCTTC
11,-,-,TRBV28,TRBJ2-7,CASSSLGRGYF,TGTGCCAGCAGTTCTCTTGGACGGGGGTACTTC
13,-,-,TRBV30,TRBJ2-4,CAWSITGRNIQYF,TGTGCCTGGAGCATTACAGGGCGGAACATTCAGTACTTC
15,-,TRBD1,TRBV27,TRBJ1-2,CASRPLRGRGYGYTF,TGTGCCAGCAGGCCCCTCAGGGGGCGAGGCTATGGCTACACCTTC
17,-,-,TRBV18,TRBJ2-1,CASSTGTANSSYNEQFF,TGTGCCAGCTCAACAGGGACGGCTAACAGCTCCTACAATGAGCAGTTCTTC
15,-,-,TRBV30,TRBJ1-1,CAWTRLGDQGTEAFF,TGTGCCTGGACTCGCTTAGGGGACCAGGGGACTGAAGCTTTCTTT
16,-,TRBD1,TRBV27,TRBJ2-7,CASSITQDRGRGEQYF,TGTGCCAGCAGTATCACGCAGGACAGGGGGCGAGGCGAGCAGTACTTC
13,-,-,TRBV19,TRBJ2-7,CASSIELRGEQYF,TGTGCCAGTAGTATAGAGCTTCGGGGAGAGCAGTACTTC
16,-,-,TRBV29-1,TRBJ2-3,CSVVLGRRGSTDTQYF,TGCAGCGTTGTGTTGGGACGGAGGGGTAGCACAGATACGCAGTATTTT
15,-,-,TRBV5-1,TRBJ2-5,CASSLPGGRPETQYF,TGCGCCAGCAGCCTCCCCGGCGGGCGGCCAGAGACCCAGTACTTC
16,-,-,TRBV5-1,TRBJ2-5,CASSRGATQSQETQYF,TGCGCCAGCAGCCGAGGTGCTACCCAATCTCAAGAGACCCAGTACTTC
15,-,TRBD1,TRBV6-1,TRBJ2-5,CASSESGQGDETQYF,TGTGCCAGCAGTGAATCGGGACAGGGGGACGAGACCCAGTACTTC
18,-,TRBD1,TRBV11-2,TRBJ2-2,CASSLASGTGANTGELFF,TGTGCCAGCAGCTTAGCTTCCGGGACAGGGGCGAACACCGGGGAGCTGTTTTTT
11,once,-,TRBV29-1,TRBJ2-1,CSVAGLDEQFF,TGCAGCGTTGCTGGGCTGGATGAGCAGTTCTTC
15,-,-,TRBV6-5,TRBJ1-1,CASSYSIRGSGYAFF,TGTGCCAGCAGTTACTCTATTCGGGGGTCAGGGTACGCTTTCTTT
13,-,-,TRBV5-1,TRBJ1-2,CASSLLTDSGYTF,TGCGCCAGCAGCTTACTGACGGACAGTGGCTACACCTTC
11,-,-,TRBV20-1,TRBJ2-1,CSAFLGFGQFF,TGCAGTGCCTTTCTCGGTTTTGGGCAGTTCTTC
15,-,TRBD1,TRBV5-4,TRBJ1-1,CASFPGQGAGTEAFF,TGTGCCAGCTTCCCGGGACAGGGGGCTGGGACTGAAGCTTTCTTT
12,-,-,TRBV15,TRBJ2-2,CATSKRAGELFF,TGTGCCACCAGCAAAAGAGCCGGGGAGCTGTTTTTT
14,-,-,TRBV30,TRBJ2-1,CAWSPGKQGNEQFF,TGTGCCTGGAGCCCTGGTAAACAGGGCAATGAGCAGTTCTTC
15,-,-,TRBV4-1,TRBJ2-7,CASSQEWSGSYEQYF,TGCGCCAGCAGCCAAGAGTGGTCAGGGTCCTACGAGCAGTACTTC
15,-,TRBD1,TRBV7-2,TRBJ1-2,CASSPRVQGASGYTF,TGTGCCAGCAGCCCCAGGGTGCAGGGGGCCTCTGGCTACACCTTC
13,-,-,TRBV5-1,TRBJ1-3,CASSVQGGNTIYF,TGCGCCAGCAGCGTACAGGGTGGAAACACCATATATTTT
15,-,-,TRBV27,TRBJ1-5,CASSQRGGGNQPQHF,TGTGCCAGCAGCCAAAGGGGGGGAGGAAATCAGCCCCAGCATTTT
14,-,-,TRBV6-5,TRBJ1-2,CASSYGAGDYGYTF,TGTGCCAGCAGTTACGGGGCAGGGGACTATGGCTACACCTTC
15,-,TRBD1,TRBV7-8,TRBJ1-2,CASSSQGAGGYGYTF,TGTGCCAGCAGCTCACAGGGGGCCGGTGGCTATGGCTACACCTTC
14,-,-,TRBV29-1,TRBJ2-2,CSVGAASSTGELFF,TGCAGCGTTGGGGCAGCCTCGAGCACCGGGGAGCTGTTTTTT
18,-,TRBD2,TRBV4-1,TRBJ2-3,CASSQSGRSGTRADTQYF,TGCGCCAGCAGCCAATCTGGGCGTAGCGGGACGAGGGCAGATACGCAGTATTTT
17,-,TRBD2,TRBV7-2,TRBJ2-7,CASSWDGTSGQSYEQYF,TGTGCCAGCAGCTGGGATGGGACTAGCGGTCAGAGCTACGAGCAGTACTTC
12,-,TRBD1,TRBV7-2,TRBJ1-2,CASSYRQGGYTF,TGTGCCAGCAGCTACCGACAGGGCGGCTACACCTTC
17,-,TRBD1,TRBV7-9,TRBJ2-7,CASSLQSGTGSIYEQYF,TGTGCCAGCAGCTTACAATCCGGGACAGGGAGCATCTACGAGCAGTACTTC
15,-,-,TRBV18,TRBJ1-3,CASSAGVISGNTIYF,TGTGCCAGCTCGGCAGGGGTTATCTCTGGAAACACCATATATTTT
14,-,TRBD1,TRBV10-2,TRBJ1-2,CASSTGQKDYGYTF,TGCGCCAGCAGTACGGGACAGAAAGACTATGGCTACACCTTC
15,once,TRBD2,TRBV19,TRBJ2-1,CASSISGTTDNEQFF,TGTGCCAGTAGTATTAGCGGGACCACAGACAATGAGCAGTTCTTC
13,-,TRBD1,TRBV5-4,TRBJ2-7,CASSQGQAYEQYF,TGTGCCAGCAGTCAAGGACAGGCCTACGAGCAGTACTTC
15,-,TRBD1,TRBV25-1,TRBJ1-1,CASSAMTGENTEAFF,TGTGCCAGCAGTGCCATGACAGGGGAGAACACTGAAGCTTTCTTT
13,-,-,TRBV6-5,TRBJ2-3,CASVDSSTDTQYF,TGTGCCAGCGTAGACAGTAGCACAGATACGCAGTATTTT
20,-,-,TRBV4-3,TRBJ2-3,CASSQDNLWRDSRATDTQYF,TGCGCCAGCAGCCAAGATAATTTGTGGCGGGACAGTAGAGCCACAGATACGCAGTATTTT
17,-,TRBD2,TRBV9,TRBJ2-7,CASSVGLGTSGQVEQYF,TGTGCCAGCAGCGTAGGTCTCGGGACTAGCGGCCAGGTCGAGCAGTACTTC